The clone carrying this T cell receptor beta chain has a count of ten or more. Its antigen is as yet unknown. The data stem from a study of breast tumors, draining lymph nodes, adjacent tissues. Points from the study as a whole: Compared with lymph nodes, tumors were less diverse; compared with nontumor tissue, more. Most tumor T cells seemingly derive from lymph node, then expand in tumor.

Using its own MiXCR run on the multiplex PCR reads, TCRdb lists one record per CDR3 protein. The profile shows 47,000 or so distinct CDR3 sequences, 23% of them singletons. This receptor was obtained from a female donor with breast cancer. Some clones in this sample may be carry-over from other donors' samples. The sample comprised breast tumor tissue.

CDR3 sequence (DNA): TGTGCCAGCAGGATGAGTTCCCCCCACAATGAGCAGTTCTTC. It yields the protein CASRMSSPHNEQFF. J is TRBJ2-1 and V is TRBV6-5; no firm D call. V shed 6 bases and J shed 5 bases, with 14 bases lying between them. This CDR3 is built from 14 residues. Germline values: CDR1 MNHEY, CDR2 SVGAGI.